This T cell receptor beta chain is from a study of Graves' ophthalmopathy and Graves' hyperthyroidism. Study-level results: Blood samples also showed most expanded thyroid clonotypes exceeding 0.001 frequency. The model forecast ophthalmopathy progression, reaching under 71% sensitivity and 72.22% specificity.

TCR beta CDR3 regions were amplified from RNA transcripts. Scientists carried out first-round RT-PCR using HTBI primers and then a second-round multiplex PCR. TCRdb analysed the multiplex PCR reads with MiXCR anew, one entry per CDR3 protein. This repertoire shows 350,000 to 400,000 distinct CDR3 sequences, over 15% found once; its top ten account for around 6.6%. The V and J ends lost 6 bases and 0 bases respectively, with 9 bases between them. The CDR3 runs 13 residues. At least ten counts were recorded for this clonotype. Its specificity is unknown. Certain patients, namely those with other autoimmune diseases, uncontrolled infections, pregnancy or lactation, were excluded. PBMCs were density-gradient isolated from approximately 10 ml fresh blood.

The specimen sequenced was peripheral blood. This TCR derives from a woman in her late teens or twenties with stable Graves' hyperthyroidism. This chain links TRBV12-3 or TRBV12-4 with TRBJ2-7; no clear D gene. The DNA of the CDR3 is TGTGCCAGCAGAAGTAGCTACTCCTACGAGCAGTACTTC. This sequence encodes CASRSSYSYEQYF.